These 32 T cell receptor beta chains were sequenced from one sample in a study of CD8+ T cells in alopecia areata. cDNA serving as the sequencing template came from extracted, reverse transcribed RNA. Only in-frame clones appear in the TCRdb table, and some are missing; sequencing was by immunoSEQ multiplex PCR. The sample lists a few hundred thousand clones, under 40% seen once, with under 0.55% in the top ten. The treatment: oral pan-JAK inhibitor, 5-10 mg twice daily. The sample consisted of CD4+ T cells sorted from blood, taken between weeks 30 and 35, from a patient treated with tofacitinib. Source of these receptors: a human donor with alopecia areata.

This clone was observed a handful of times. The chain combines TRBV5-1 with TRBJ2-3; tentative D call: TRBD1 (6 bases). V was clipped by 3 bases and J by 7 bases, with 21 bases between them. CDR1 and CDR2 (germline): SGHRS, YFSETQ. This CDR3 contains 16 residues. This CDR3 reads CASSSQGHQLRYTQYF. CDR3 bases: TGCGCCAGCAGCTCTCAGGGACATCAGCTACGCTATACGCAGTATTTT. Together with reference TRBV5-1 and TRBJ2-3, the CDR3 gives the full variable domain: KAGVTQTPRYLIKTRGQQVTLSCSPISGHRSVSWYQQTPGQGLQFLFEYFSETQRNKGNFPGRFSGRQFSNSRSEMNVSTLELGDSALYLCASSSQGHQLRYTQYFGPGTRLTVL.

The chain couples TRBV18 to TRBJ2-3; D is unclear. V lost 5 bases to trimming and J lost 0 bases, with 12 bases between them. Germline CDR1 and CDR2: KGHSH and LQKENI. This CDR3 comprises 15 residues. The CDR3 sequence is CASSYELRSTDTQYF. The CDR3 coding sequence is TGTGCCAGCTCATATGAGCTTCGGAGCACAGATACGCAGTATTTT.

The chain links TRBV30 to TRBJ1-6; maybe TRBD1 (5 bases). The CDR3 has 16 residues. Germline values: CDR1 GTSNPN, CDR2 SVGIG (reference sequence). Trimming stripped 0 bases from V and 6 bases from J, with 15 bases between. The chain's CDR3 is CAWSVAGGTSNSPLHF. CDR3 DNA sequence: TGTGCCTGGAGTGTGGCCGGAGGGACGAGTAATTCACCCCTCCACTTT.

The CDR3: CASSGDRISNQPQHF. The DNA for the CDR3 is TGTGCCAGCAGCGGTGACAGGATTAGCAATCAGCCCCAGCATTTT. The chain joins TRBV2 to TRBJ1-5; a weak D match, TRBD1 (6 bases). CDR3 length equals 15 residues. Germline V gene lookup returns CDR1 SNHLY and CDR2 FYNNEI. Trimming stripped 6 bases from V and 0 bases from J, with 12 bases between.

This clone was observed at least ten times. The genes are TRBV2 and TRBJ1-1; D possibly corresponds to TRBD1 (5 bases). The CDR3 has 15 amino acids. The germline CDR1 and CDR2 sequences are SNHLY and FYNNEI. V was clipped by 8 bases and J by 0 bases, with 16 bases between them. CDR3 region: CASLPQGMVNTEAFF. The CDR3, as DNA: TGTGCCAGCCTACCCCAGGGAATGGTGAACACTGAAGCTTTCTTT.

This clone appeared a few times. This chain connects TRBV18 to TRBJ2-7, with 7 nucleotides matching TRBD2. From germline, CDR1 is KGHSH and CDR2 LQKENI. The CDR3 has 16 amino acids. The ends lost 5 bases at V and 7 bases at J; junction bases unmatched: 17. The CDR3 loop reads CASSFNPGGSAGEQYF. In DNA form, the CDR3 reads TGTGCCAGCTCATTCAACCCCGGGGGATCAGCGGGGGAGCAGTACTTC.

The V gene is TRBV15, the J gene TRBJ2-7; 7 nucleotides align to TRBD2. V trimming: 0 bases; J trimming: 4 bases; junction bases outside the gene matches: 0. The CDR3 spans 13 residues. From germline, CDR1 is LNHNV and CDR2 YYDKDF (reference sequence). The CDR3 reads CATSRDSGYEQYF. DNA of the CDR3: TGTGCCACCAGCAGAGATAGCGGGTACGAGCAGTACTTC.

The chain has TRBV6-1 and TRBJ1-2; a weak D match, TRBD1 (6 bases). Looked up from germline, CDR1 is MNHNS and CDR2 is SASEGT. There are 13 residues in the CDR3. The V end was cut by 6 bases, the J end by 3 bases, with 11 bases between. The chain's CDR3 is CASSPGADYGYTF. CDR3 in DNA: TGTGCCAGCAGCCCGGGGGCCGACTATGGCTACACCTTC.

The chain has TRBV2 and TRBJ2-1; TRBD1 aligns across 10 bases. The CDR3 contains 15 residues. CDR1 is SNHLY and CDR2 is FYNNEI in the germline V gene. Germline trimming cut 2 bases from V and 5 bases from J; bases unmatched to any gene: 3. The CDR3 nucleotides are TGTGCCAGCAGTGAATACGGACAGGGGGACAATGAGCAGTTCTTC. It is translated as CASSEYGQGDNEQFF.

With regard to this clone: One junction end disagrees with the germline gene, perhaps due to a read error. This sequence joins TRBV7-7 and TRBJ2-5; 7 nucleotides agree with TRBD2. Germline V gene lookup returns CDR1 SSHAT and CDR2 FNYEAQ (reference sequence). The CDR3 has 15 amino acids. The DNA of the CDR3 is TGTGCTAGCACCAACCTAGCGGCGTACCAAGAGACCCAGTACTTC. As protein: CASTNLAAYQETQYF.

This chain links TRBV27 with TRBJ1-1, with no clear D. The germline CDR1 and CDR2 sequences are MNHEY and SMNVEV (reference sequence). The CDR3 consists of 11 residues. Trimming left V 9 bases short and J 1 base short, with 6 bases between. The CDR3 sequence is CARVGNTEAFF. In DNA form, the CDR3 reads TGTGCCAGAGTGGGGAACACTGAAGCTTTCTTT.

This clone turned up a few times. In the same sample, other DNA sequences code for this CDR3. This chain uses TRBV6-5 with TRBJ2-6, with a tentative D call TRBD2 (6 bases). Germline V gene lookup returns CDR1 MNHEY and CDR2 SVGAGI. This CDR3 is 15 amino acids long. V gave up 2 bases and J gave up 1 base, with 6 bases separating them. CDR3 loop: CASSYGGSGANVLTF. CDR3 in DNA: TGTGCCAGCAGTTACGGGGGGTCTGGGGCCAACGTCCTGACTTTC.

This clone was detected a few times. The rearrangement uses TRBV5-1 and TRBJ2-6, with D unclear. This CDR3 is 16 amino acids long. Germline V lookup: CDR1 SGHRS, CDR2 YFSETQ. Trimming removed 4 bases at V and 2 bases at J, with 13 bases between. The CDR3, as DNA: TGCGCCAGCAGCCCTCCCGAAGTGACTGGGGCCAACGTCCTGACTTTC. Protein: CASSPPEVTGANVLTF.

The chain couples TRBV7-6 to TRBJ2-5; perhaps TRBD2 as D (5 bases). V was cut by 5 bases and J by 5 bases, with 15 bases left in between. CDR3 length equals 14 residues. Germline V gene lookup returns CDR1 SGHVS and CDR2 FNYEAQ. This chain's CDR3 is CASSPLGRKETQYF. DNA for the CDR3: TGTGCCAGCAGCCCCCTGGGGAGAAAGGAGACCCAGTACTTC.

This clone has only a few counts. The chain is built from TRBV5-4 and TRBJ1-3; 8 nucleotides match TRBD1. Germline V gene sequence: CDR1 SGHNT, CDR2 YYREEE (reference sequence). The CDR3 is made up of 13 amino acids. V was clipped by 4 bases and J by 8 bases; unmatched bases: 5. The CDR3 DNA reads as TGTGCCAGCAGCCGCGACAGGGGAGACACCATATATTTT. Residues: CASSRDRGDTIYF. Full variable domain (remainder filled in from reference TRBV5-4 and TRBJ1-3): ETGVTQSPTHLIKTRGQQVTLRCSSQSGHNTVSWYQQALGQGPQFIFQYYREEENGRGNFPPRFSGLQFPNYSSELNVNALELDDSALYLCASSRDRGDTIYFGEGSWLTVV.

Here the CDR3 reads CSVARSSYEQYF. DNA for the CDR3: TGCAGCGTAGCCAGAAGCTCCTACGAGCAGTACTTC. The chain recombines TRBV29-1 with TRBJ2-7; no definite D call. Trimming took off 6 bases at V and 0 bases at J, with 9 bases between the two ends. Germline CDR1 is SQVTM and CDR2 is ANQGSEA. CDR3 length: 12 amino acids.

This clone was seen a handful of times. The rearrangement uses TRBV5-1 and TRBJ1-2; D not resolved. V lost 0 bases and J 8 bases, leaving 8 bases between the germline ends. The CDR3 length is 12 residues. The V gene's germline CDR1 is SGHRS and CDR2 YFSETQ. The CDR3 DNA reads TGCGCCAGCAGCTTGGGAGAGAGGGGCTACACCTTC. As protein: CASSLGERGYTF.

The chain combines TRBV6-5 with TRBJ2-1; either TRBD1 or TRBD2 may fit D (5 bases each). Germline lookup yields CDR1 MNHEY and CDR2 SVGAGI. This CDR3 is 16 amino acids long. V lost 0 bases and J lost 10, with 19 bases in between. Here the CDR3 DNA reads TGTGCCAGCAGTTACTCGGTTGGGTCAGGTCGGGGCGAGCAGTTCTTC. This sequence encodes CASSYSVGSGRGEQFF.

This clone was detected only once. The rearrangement links TRBV18 to TRBJ1-1; a possible D gene is TRBD1 (5 bases). Trimming stripped 6 bases from V and 0 bases from J, with 11 bases between. The CDR3 covers 14 residues. Germline CDR1 and CDR2: KGHSH and LQKENI. The CDR3 nucleotides read TGTGCCAGCTCTTCGACAGATATGAACACTGAAGCTTTCTTT. This sequence encodes CASSSTDMNTEAFF. Full variable domain (remainder filled in from reference TRBV18 and TRBJ1-1): NAGVMQNPRHLVRRRGQEARLRCSPMKGHSHVYWYRQLPEEGLKFMVYLQKENIIDESGMPKERFSAEFPKEGPSILRIQQVVRGDSAAYFCASSSTDMNTEAFFGQGTRLTVV.

The V and J genes are TRBV18 and TRBJ2-7; 7 nucleotides line up with TRBD1. This CDR3 is 18 amino acids long. Trimming at V came to 3 bases and at J to 2 bases, leaving 16 bases not matched to a gene. CDR1 is KGHSH, CDR2 LQKENI, per germline. The CDR3 DNA follows: TGTGCCAGCTCACCGGGTAAATCAGGACAGGTCAATCCCTACGAGCAGTACTTC. Translated, it gives CASSPGKSGQVNPYEQYF. The whole variable domain, remainder taken from reference TRBV18 and TRBJ2-7, is NAGVMQNPRHLVRRRGQEARLRCSPMKGHSHVYWYRQLPEEGLKFMVYLQKENIIDESGMPKERFSAEFPKEGPSILRIQQVVRGDSAAYFCASSPGKSGQVNPYEQYFGPGTRLTVT.

V gene TRBV6-1 combines with J gene TRBJ2-3, with 10 bases fitting TRBD1. J gave up 6 bases and V 5 bases, and 2 bases lay outside the gene matches. The CDR3 runs to 13 residues. Per germline, CDR1 MNHNS and CDR2 SASEGT. CDR3 sequence reads: CASSWDRGDTQYF. The CDR3, as DNA: TGTGCCAGCAGTTGGGACAGGGGTGATACGCAGTATTTT.

The rearrangement joins TRBV29-1 to TRBJ1-2; a possible D gene is TRBD1 (5 bases). The CDR3 has 15 residues. CDR1 is SQVTM and CDR2 is ANQGSEA in the germline V gene. Trimming removed 4 bases at V and 4 bases at J, with 19 bases between. CDR3 in DNA: TGCAGCGTTGTGAGGGACCCCACCGTGGGCTATGGCTACACCTTC. It specifies CSVVRDPTVGYGYTF.

This chain joins TRBV2 and TRBJ1-1; TRBD1 aligns across 8 bases. Germline-derived CDR1 and CDR2 are SNHLY and FYNNEI. There are 14 residues in the CDR3. V lost 8 bases and J lost 5; bases outside the gene matches: 10. In DNA form, the CDR3 reads TGTGCCAGCTTATTCCAGGGGGCGGGTACTGAAGCTTTCTTT. Translation gives CASLFQGAGTEAFF.

This clone has only a few counts. The rearrangement joins TRBV10-3 to TRBJ2-5; D may be TRBD2 (6 bases). Germline CDR1 reads ENHRY; CDR2 reads SYGVKD. The CDR3 spans 13 residues. V was cut by 6 bases and J by 1 base, with 9 bases left in between. The CDR3 region has the DNA TGTGCCATCAGGGCGGGAATCCAAGAGACCCAGTACTTC. Protein: CAIRAGIQETQYF.

This chain links TRBV2 with TRBJ2-1, with D uncertain. The CDR3 contains 14 residues. Germline V gives CDR1 SNHLY, CDR2 FYNNEI. Between the trimmed V and J ends, which lost 10 bases and 0 bases, there was a span of 13 bases. CDR3 in DNA: TGTGCCAACCCACCAATTGACTCCTACAATGAGCAGTTCTTC. Protein product: CANPPIDSYNEQFF. Full variable domain (outside the CDR3, taken from reference TRBV2 and TRBJ2-1): EPEVTQTPSHQVTQMGQEVILRCVPISNHLYFYWYRQILGQKVEFLVSFYNNEISEKSEIFDDQFSVERPDGSNFTLKIRSTKLEDSAMYFCANPPIDSYNEQFFGPGTRLTVL.

CDR3 sequence reads: CASSRTGEMLNTEAFF. The CDR3, as DNA: TGCGCCAGCAGCCGGACAGGGGAAATGTTGAACACTGAAGCTTTCTTT. V gene TRBV5-1 combines with J gene TRBJ1-1, with TRBD1 identical over 9 bases. This CDR3 is 16 amino acids long. CDR1 is SGHRS, CDR2 YFSETQ, per germline. After removal of 4 bases from V and 0 bases from J, the junction contained 7 bases not matched to a gene.

The chain recombines TRBV29-1 with TRBJ1-3; D is ambiguous. The CDR3 consists of 12 residues. V was pared by 7 bases and J by 0 bases, with 7 bases between. In germline, CDR1 is SQVTM, CDR2 ANQGSEA. CDR3 in DNA: TGCAGCGGGGGTAACTCTGGAAACACCATATATTTT. Translation: CSGGNSGNTIYF.

This chain joins TRBV29-1 and TRBJ2-7, with 9 bases fitting TRBD2. J was trimmed by 3 bases and V by 5 bases; bases with no gene match: 5. This CDR3 has 13 residues. Per germline, CDR1 SQVTM and CDR2 ANQGSEA. The CDR3 nucleotides are TGCAGCGTTTGCTTTAGCGGGGGCTACGAGCAGTACTTC. Translated, it gives CSVCFSGGYEQYF.

In this sample, this clone turned up a few times. The chain is built from TRBV30 and TRBJ1-5, with D maybe TRBD1 (6 bases). CDR1 and CDR2 from the germline V gene are GTSNPN and SVGIG (reference sequence). This CDR3 is built from 14 residues. Trimming removed 2 bases from V and 1 base from J, with 9 bases in between. CDR3 loop: CAWSKGVSNQPQHF. The CDR3 coding sequence is TGTGCCTGGAGTAAGGGGGTGAGCAATCAGCCCCAGCATTTT.

V is TRBV30 and J is TRBJ2-2; D gene uncertain. This CDR3 is built from 12 residues. The V end was cut by 2 bases, the J end by 3 bases, with 4 bases between. Per the germline V gene, CDR1 is GTSNPN and CDR2 is SVGIG (reference sequence). The CDR3 coding sequence is TGTGCCTGGAGTCAGGACACCGGGGAGCTGTTTTTT. Translated: CAWSQDTGELFF.

This clone has only a few counts. The chain couples TRBV18 to TRBJ1-1; D may be TRBD1 (5 bases). Trimming removed 4 bases at V and 0 bases at J, with 15 bases between. CDR3 length: 16 residues. In germline, CDR1 is KGHSH, CDR2 LQKENI. CDR3 in amino acids: CASSRDRFSMNTEAFF. In DNA form, the CDR3 reads TGTGCCAGCTCACGGGACCGATTCTCCATGAACACTGAAGCTTTCTTT.

This clone was seen only once. The rearrangement joins TRBV30 to TRBJ2-3; D not resolved. The CDR3 is 12 amino acids. Germline CDR1 is GTSNPN and CDR2 is SVGIG (reference sequence). Trimming left V 6 bases short and J 0 bases short, with 7 bases between. The CDR3 DNA reads TGTGCCTGTACCTCTAGCACAGATACGCAGTATTTT. The encoded protein is CACTSSTDTQYF.